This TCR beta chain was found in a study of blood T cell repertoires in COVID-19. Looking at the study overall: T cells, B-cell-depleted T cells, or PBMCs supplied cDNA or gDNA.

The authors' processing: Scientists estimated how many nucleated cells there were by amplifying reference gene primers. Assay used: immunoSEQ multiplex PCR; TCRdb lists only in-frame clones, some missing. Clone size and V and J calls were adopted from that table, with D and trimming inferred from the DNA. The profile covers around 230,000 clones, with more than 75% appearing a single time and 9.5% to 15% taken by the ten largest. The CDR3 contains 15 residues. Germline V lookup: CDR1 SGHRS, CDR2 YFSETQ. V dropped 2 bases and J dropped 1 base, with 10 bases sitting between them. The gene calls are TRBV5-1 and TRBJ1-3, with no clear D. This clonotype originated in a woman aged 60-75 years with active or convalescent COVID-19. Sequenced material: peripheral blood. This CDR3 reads CASSLLGVSGNTIYF. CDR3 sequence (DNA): TGCGCCAGCAGCTTACTAGGTGTATCTGGAAACACCATATATTTT. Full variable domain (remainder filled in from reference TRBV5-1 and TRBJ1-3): KAGVTQTPRYLIKTRGQQVTLSCSPISGHRSVSWYQQTPGQGLQFLFEYFSETQRNKGNFPGRFSGRQFSNSRSEMNVSTLELGDSALYLCASSLLGVSGNTIYFGEGSWLTVV.